This TCR beta chain originates from a study of cytomegalovirus exposure and HLA in healthy donors. General observations from the study: As was reported, the HLA-A and HLA-B alleles of most subjects were accurately predicted from TCR beta sequences.

A word on this clone: Its target is not known.

Primers included in the PCR were 60 Vbeta and 13 Jbeta primers. Sequencing was performed with immunoSEQ multiplex PCR; in TCRdb, only in-frame clones are kept and a portion is missing. Recorded for this sample: about 140,000 clones. The CDR3 is made up of 16 amino acids. Germline assignment: CDR1 LNHDA and CDR2 SQIVND (reference sequence). With 2 bases clipped from V and 6 bases from J, the junction kept 7 bases outside the gene matches. V and J are TRBV19 and TRBJ2-1; 10 bases are a match to TRBD1. Sequencing input: PBMCs. This clonotype originated in a young woman in good health and CMV-seronegative. The CDR3 nucleotides read TGTGCCAGTAGTATAAGGGGGACAGGGGTGGTCAATGAGCAGTTCTTC. Protein sequence: CASSIRGTGVVNEQFF.